A selection of T cell receptor beta chains follows, all from one sample in a study of blood T cell repertoires in COVID-19. The protocol was immunoSEQ multiplex PCR, while the TCRdb copy is restricted to in-frame clones and leaves out a portion. The table lists more than 450,000 clones, roughly 90% of them singletons. Sequencing was performed on PBMCs or T cells enriched from blood (not recorded which). Receptors originate from a woman under 30 who had recovered from COVID-19. The CDR3 runs from the conserved cysteine through the conserved F or W. D genes are given only for firm matches. Part of the rows lack a size; the others show once, few, many or a class for expanded clones.

j_call: TRBJ1-2
d_call: TRBD1
v_call: TRBV7-9
clone_size: .
cdr3_nt: TGTGCCAGCAGCTCAGGGGGGGACAGGAGAAACTATGGCTACACCTTC
cdr3_aa: CASSSGGDRRNYGYTF

j_call: TRBJ2-7
d_call: TRBD2
v_call: TRBV4-2
clone_size: .
cdr3_nt: TGTGCCAGCAGCCAAGTAGAGCTAGCGGGGGGCAACGAGCAGTACTTC
cdr3_aa: CASSQVELAGGNEQYF

j_call: TRBJ1-1
d_call: TRBD1
v_call: TRBV27
clone_size: .
cdr3_nt: TGTGCCAGCAGCGACAGGGCTGAAGCTTTCTTT
cdr3_aa: CASSDRAEAFF

j_call: TRBJ1-5
d_call: .
v_call: TRBV5-8
clone_size: .
cdr3_nt: TGTGCCAGCAGCTTTAATAGCAATCAGCCCCAGCATTTT
cdr3_aa: CASSFNSNQPQHF

j_call: TRBJ1-5
d_call: .
v_call: TRBV28
clone_size: .
cdr3_nt: TGTGCCAGCAGTTCGTCTACCTTTCAGGGAGGAAGCAATCAGCCCCAGCATTTT
cdr3_aa: CASSSSTFQGGSNQPQHF

j_call: TRBJ1-2
d_call: TRBD1
v_call: TRBV6-5
clone_size: .
cdr3_nt: TGTGCCAGCAGTTACCGCCCGGGACAGGGGGTCTTTGGCTACACCTTC
cdr3_aa: CASSYRPGQGVFGYTF

j_call: TRBJ1-1
d_call: .
v_call: TRBV2
clone_size: .
cdr3_nt: TGTGCCGGCCACCGGGTGACTCTTAACACTGAAGCTTTCTTT
cdr3_aa: CAGHRVTLNTEAFF

j_call: TRBJ2-3
d_call: TRBD2
v_call: TRBV5-1
clone_size: .
cdr3_nt: TGCGCCAGCAGCCAATACGGACTAGCGACAGATACGCAGTATTTT
cdr3_aa: CASSQYGLATDTQYF

j_call: TRBJ2-1
d_call: TRBD2
v_call: TRBV11-3
clone_size: .
cdr3_nt: TGTGCCAGCAGCTTAGGTCGTGAGCGGGGATCCTACAATGAGCAGTTCTTC
cdr3_aa: CASSLGRERGSYNEQFF

j_call: TRBJ2-3
d_call: TRBD2
v_call: TRBV4-2
clone_size: .
cdr3_nt: TGTGCCAGCAGCTACGGGAAAAGCGGGGGGGTAGTGGCAGATACGCAGTATTTT
cdr3_aa: CASSYGKSGGVVADTQYF

j_call: TRBJ1-1
d_call: .
v_call: TRBV5-1
clone_size: few
cdr3_nt: TGCGCCAGCAGCTTCACCGGGGGAAACACTGAAGCTTTCTTT
cdr3_aa: CASSFTGGNTEAFF

j_call: TRBJ1-2
d_call: TRBD1
v_call: TRBV29-1
clone_size: .
cdr3_nt: TGCAGCGTTGACCTTGGGGACAGGGGCTATGACTACACCTTC
cdr3_aa: CSVDLGDRGYDYTF

j_call: TRBJ2-7
d_call: .
v_call: TRBV21-1
clone_size: .
cdr3_nt: TGTGCCAGCACCTCAATGGCCAGGGATTTAACCTTCTCCTACGAGCAGTACTTC
cdr3_aa: CASTSMARDLTFSYEQYF